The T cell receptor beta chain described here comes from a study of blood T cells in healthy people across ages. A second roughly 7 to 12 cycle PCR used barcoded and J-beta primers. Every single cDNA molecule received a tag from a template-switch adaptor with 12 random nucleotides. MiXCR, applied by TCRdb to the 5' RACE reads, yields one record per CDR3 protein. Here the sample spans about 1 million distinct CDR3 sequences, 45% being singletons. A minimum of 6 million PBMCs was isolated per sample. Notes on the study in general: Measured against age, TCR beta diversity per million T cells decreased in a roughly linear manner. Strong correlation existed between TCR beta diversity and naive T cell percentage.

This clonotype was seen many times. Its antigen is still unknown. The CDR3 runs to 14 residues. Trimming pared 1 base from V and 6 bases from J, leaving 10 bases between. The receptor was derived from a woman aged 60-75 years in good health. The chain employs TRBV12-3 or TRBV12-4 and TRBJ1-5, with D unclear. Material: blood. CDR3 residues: CASSLDPRGQPQHF. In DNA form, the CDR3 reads TGTGCCAGCAGTTTAGACCCTAGAGGTCAGCCCCAGCATTTT.